The clone carrying this T cell receptor beta chain was detected only once. This sample is part of a study of blood T cell repertoires in COVID-19. Study details: Both acute and convalescent COVID-19 samples were obtained from the United States, Italy and Spain. From T cells, B-cell-depleted T cells, or PBMCs came the material, which was cDNA or gDNA.

Germline values: CDR1 LNHDA, CDR2 SQIVND (reference sequence). Trimming at V came to 5 bases and at J to 4 bases, leaving 10 bases not matched to a gene. CDR3 size: 16 residues. In the original analysis: Estimated nucleated cell counts came from reference gene primer amplification. Using immunoSEQ multiplex PCR, the repertoire was profiled, and TCRdb retains in-frame clones only, with some absent. V, J and clone size are those of that table, while D and trimming were read from the DNA. The table records roughly 28,000 clones, 70% to 90% of them present only once. The chain has TRBV19 and TRBJ2-3; 9 bases align to TRBD2. This sequence originates from a human donor in a cohort sampled during active COVID-19. The sequencing input was peripheral blood. The CDR3 protein is CASSSLLAGRADTQYF. As DNA, the CDR3 is TGTGCCAGTAGTTCACTACTAGCGGGTAGGGCAGATACGCAGTATTTT.